This is a list of T cell receptor beta chains from one sample in a study of T cells in Graves' hyperthyroidism and ophthalmopathy. TCRdb recomputed calls from the multiplex PCR reads with MiXCR, one row per CDR3 protein. The table has 610,000 or so distinct CDR3 sequences, under 60% seen once. Source material: peripheral blood or thyroid tissue (not recorded which). The receptors stem from a woman between 18 and 30 years old with Graves' hyperthyroidism. Both conserved end residues are part of each CDR3. The D gene is left open where the match is weak. Expanded clones get a size class; other rows say once, few or many, or leave the size out.

cdr3_nt	cdr3_aa	v_call	cdr3_length	j_call	clone_size	d_call
TGTGCCATCGCGGACCCCAGCGCTGGGAATCCCCTCCACTTT	CAIADPSAGNPLHF	TRBV11-3	14	TRBJ1-6	once	.
.	CACSARSGAPYEQYF	TRBV2	15	TRBJ2-7	.	.
TGTGCCAGCAGCCAAGGGTACACGGTCCAAGAGACCCAGTACTTC	CASSQGYTVQETQYF	TRBV11-2	15	TRBJ2-5	many	.
TGTGCCAGCAGCCAAGTCGCGGGAGTATCCTACGAGCAGTACTTC	CASSQVAGVSYEQYF	TRBV3-1	15	TRBJ2-7	few	TRBD2
TGTGCCAGCAGCGACCCCCCCGCAGGGGACAATGAGCAGTTCTTC	CASSDPPAGDNEQFF	TRBV2	15	TRBJ2-1	.	.
TGTGCCAGCTCACCGGGACAGGGGCGAGCTAATGAAAAACTGTTTTTT	CASSPGQGRANEKLFF	TRBV18	16	TRBJ1-4	.	TRBD1
TGTGCCAGTGGAAAGCGGGAGGGACAAAAGAACTATGGCTACACCTTC	CASGKREGQKNYGYTF	TRBV19	16	TRBJ1-2	.	.
TGTGCCAGCAGCTTAGGCAGCTCGGGGAGCAATGAGCAGTTCTTC	CASSLGSSGSNEQFF	TRBV7-2	15	TRBJ2-1	.	.
TGCGCCAGCAGCTTGCGGGACAACTACGAGCAGTACTTC	CASSLRDNYEQYF	TRBV5-1	13	TRBJ2-7	many	.
TGTGCCAGCAGCTTAGATGTCGCGACGGCCCCGAACACTGAAGCTTTCTTT	CASSLDVATAPNTEAFF	TRBV7-6	17	TRBJ1-1	many	.
TGCAGTGCGACAGACAGGGTATTCTCCTACGAGCAGTACTTC	CSATDRVFSYEQYF	TRBV20-1	14	TRBJ2-7	.	TRBD1
TGTGCCTGGGGATTGAACACTGAAGCTTTCTTT	CAWGLNTEAFF	TRBV30	11	TRBJ1-1	many	.
TGTGCCAGCACCGAGAGGACTAGCGGAGGGGGGGAGACCCAGTACTTC	CASTERTSGGGETQYF	TRBV12-3/TRBV12-4	16	TRBJ2-5	many	TRBD2
TGTGCCAGCAGTTACCCCCAACAGGGGCCCGGGAGCAATCAGCCCCAGCATTTT	CASSYPQQGPGSNQPQHF	TRBV6-6	18	TRBJ1-5	many	TRBD1
TGTGCCACGGGGGGACAGGGGAACACTGAAGCTTTCTTT	CATGGQGNTEAFF	TRBV7-9	13	TRBJ1-1	many	TRBD1
TGCGCCAGCAGCCAAGATCTAGTGACTGCGAACACCGGGGAGCTGTTTTTT	CASSQDLVTANTGELFF	TRBV4-1	17	TRBJ2-2	many	.
TGTGCCAGCAGCAGGATGACAGGGACAGCAACTAATGAAAAACTGTTTTTT	CASSRMTGTATNEKLFF	TRBV5-8	17	TRBJ1-4	.	TRBD1
TGCGCCAGCAGCTCCGGGACAGGGGGCGATGAGACCCAGTACTTC	CASSSGTGGDETQYF	TRBV5-1	15	TRBJ2-5	many	TRBD1
TGTGCCAGCAGCTCTACCGGGACAGGGGCCTACAATGAGCAGTTCTTC	CASSSTGTGAYNEQFF	TRBV7-3	16	TRBJ2-1	.	TRBD1
TGTGCCAGCAACTCGGAGCGGGAGACTTTCGGGGAGCTGTTTTTT	CASNSERETFGELFF	TRBV7-8	15	TRBJ2-2	many	TRBD2
TGTGCCAGCAGCCCATCGGGACAGGGGGATCAGCCCCAGCATTTT	CASSPSGQGDQPQHF	TRBV7-9	15	TRBJ1-5	many	TRBD1
TGTGCCAGCGCCCAGCGGGTTGTCTCCAACAATGAGCAGTTCTTC	CASAQRVVSNNEQFF	TRBV2	15	TRBJ2-1	once	.
TGTGCCGCCCCCGGGACAGGGCGCGAGCAGTACTTC	CAAPGTGREQYF	TRBV10-3	12	TRBJ2-7	.	TRBD1
TGTGCCACCAGTGACATACAGGGCGAACAGGGGGAGACCCAGTACTTC	CATSDIQGEQGETQYF	TRBV24-1	16	TRBJ2-5	many	TRBD1
TGTGCCAGCAGCTTAGTTCCTAGCGGGAGGGAGTTGAATTCCGGGGCCAACGTCCTGACTTTC	CASSLVPSGRELNSGANVLTF	TRBV7-2	21	TRBJ2-6	.	TRBD2
TGCAGTGCTAGAGGCGAAACTAGCGACCCGATCGTCTACGAGCAGTACTTC	CSARGETSDPIVYEQYF	TRBV20-1	17	TRBJ2-7	once	TRBD2
TGCAGTGCGGGGGGCAGGGCCTACGAGCAGTACTTC	CSAGGRAYEQYF	TRBV20-1	12	TRBJ2-7	many	.
TGTGCCTGGGGCCCGGGACAGGCCATCCAAGAGACCCAGTACTTC	CAWGPGQAIQETQYF	TRBV30	15	TRBJ2-5	.	TRBD1
TGTGCCAGCAGTTATTCTAGCGGGAGCCCCCACCAAGAGACCCAGTACTTC	CASSYSSGSPHQETQYF	TRBV7-8	17	TRBJ2-5	.	TRBD2
TGTGCCAGCTCCCGGGGGGGGGGCGCAGCATCGGAAAAACTGTTTTTT	CASSRGGGAASEKLFF	TRBV6-5	16	TRBJ1-4	.	.
TGTGCCAGCAGCTCCACTAGGGGAAACACCATATATTTT	CASSSTRGNTIYF	TRBV5-4	13	TRBJ1-3	.	.
TGTGCTGGAGGTGGGACAGGGCTTTCACCCCTCCACTTT	CAGGGTGLSPLHF	TRBV10-3	13	TRBJ1-6	.	TRBD1
TGCAGCCAGGGGGAATCCTACGAGCAGTACTTC	CSQGESYEQYF	TRBV29-1	11	TRBJ2-7	.	TRBD1
TGTGCCACCAGTGACCAGAGAACGACAGGGAGTTGGCACAATGAGCAGTTCTTC	CATSDQRTTGSWHNEQFF	TRBV24-1	18	TRBJ2-1	.	TRBD1
TGTGCCAGCAGTGAAGCGCTGGGAATGGAGACCCAGTACTTC	CASSEALGMETQYF	TRBV6-1	14	TRBJ2-5	many	.
TGCAGTGCTAGAGATAGGAAAGGGGTTAGCAATCAGCCCCAGCATTTT	CSARDRKGVSNQPQHF	TRBV20-1	16	TRBJ1-5	many	.
TGTGCCAGCAGTTCCCGGGGAACGGATCAGCCCCAGCATTTT	CASSSRGTDQPQHF	TRBV12-3/TRBV12-4	14	TRBJ1-5	once	.
TGCGCCAGCAGCTCGGGATCGGGGTATTACACTGAAGCTTTCTTT	CASSSGSGYYTEAFF	TRBV5-1	15	TRBJ1-1	.	.
TGTGCCAGCGGAGTGGGGGATACGCAGTATTTT	CASGVGDTQYF	TRBV9	11	TRBJ2-3	once	.
TGTGCCAGCAGCCAGCGACTAGCGGGAGGGCCAGGAGAGACCCAGTACTTC	CASSQRLAGGPGETQYF	TRBV4-2	17	TRBJ2-5	.	TRBD2